Each of the 24 T cell receptor beta chains below was sequenced from the same sample in a study of cytomegalovirus exposure and HLA in healthy donors. The PCR employed 60 Vbeta primers together with 13 Jbeta primers. Assay used: immunoSEQ multiplex PCR; TCRdb lists only in-frame clones, some missing. The data hold some 140,000 clones, with 60% to 85% observed a single time. The sequencing sample was made of PBMCs. These receptor sequences come from a male donor in good health and CMV-seropositive.

The V gene is TRBV9, the J gene TRBJ2-5; 12 bases line up with TRBD2. CDR1 and CDR2 from the germline V gene are SGDLS and YYNGEE. This CDR3 is built from 17 residues. The J segment lost 5 bases and the V segment lost 2 bases, leaving 10 bases of the junction unmatched. The CDR3 coding sequence is TGTGCCAGCAGCGTTGACCCCCGACTAGCGGGGGATGAGACCCAGTACTTC. This translates into CASSVDPRLAGDETQYF.

The chain joins TRBV28 to TRBJ2-7; D uncertain. Per germline, CDR1 MDHEN and CDR2 SYDVKM. This CDR3 contains 12 residues. V dropped 6 bases and J dropped 1 base, with 7 bases sitting between them. The CDR3, as DNA: TGTGCCAGCAGCCAACTTTCCTACGAGCAGTACTTC. It translates to CASSQLSYEQYF.

The CDR3 nucleotides are TGCAGCGTTGACAGGGGGGTCTACGAGCAGTACTTC. Its translation is CSVDRGVYEQYF. The genes are TRBV29-1 and TRBJ2-7; TRBD1 is a possible D gene (7 bases). V lost 3 bases, J lost 3 bases, and 9 bases lay in between. CDR3 length equals 12 residues. Germline V CDR1 and CDR2: SQVTM, ANQGSEA.

The V gene is TRBV6-1, the J gene TRBJ2-5; tentative D call: TRBD1 (6 bases). CDR3 size: 15 residues. V shed 5 bases and J shed 3 bases, with 16 bases lying between them. CDR1 and CDR2 from the germline V gene are MNHNS and SASEGT. The CDR3 region is CASSRRTVPEETQYF. CDR3 sequence (DNA): TGTGCCAGCAGTAGACGGACAGTCCCGGAAGAGACCCAGTACTTC.

V is TRBV7-8 and J is TRBJ2-5; 11 nucleotides align to TRBD2. The germline CDR1 and CDR2 sequences are SGHVS and FQNEAQ. Unmatched junction bases numbered 4, after V lost 2 bases and J lost 2 bases. The CDR3 contains 16 residues. CDR3 in DNA: TGTGCCAGCAGCTTAAGACTAGCGGGGTTTCAAGAGACCCAGTACTTC. Translated: CASSLRLAGFQETQYF.

The chain uses TRBV15 and TRBJ2-7; TRBD1 might be the D (6 bases). V lost 1 base and J lost 6, with 16 bases in between. This CDR3 comprises 15 residues. CDR1 LNHNV and CDR2 YYDKDF come from the germline V gene (reference sequence). The CDR3 here is CATSRGRSLGGEQYF. CDR3 nucleotide sequence: TGTGCCACCAGCAGAGGAAGGAGCTTAGGGGGCGAGCAGTACTTC. Looking up the rest from reference TRBV15 and TRBJ2-7 gives the full variable domain: DAMVIQNPRYQVTQFGKPVTLSCSQTLNHNVMYWYQQKSSQAPKLLFHYYDKDFNNEADTPDNFQSRRPNTSFCFLDIRSPGLGDTAMYLCATSRGRSLGGEQYFGPGTRLTVT.

The gene calls are TRBV27 and TRBJ2-7; 10 nucleotides align to TRBD1. The CDR3 sequence is 16 residues long. V lost 6 bases, J lost 6 bases, and 14 bases stayed unmatched. Per germline, CDR1 MNHEY and CDR2 SMNVEV (reference sequence). The CDR3 bases are TGTGCCAGCAGACCCCCGGGGGGACAGGGGATCGGCGAGCAGTACTTC. Its protein product is CASRPPGGQGIGEQYF.

This sequence joins TRBV5-4 and TRBJ1-1; the match to TRBD1 covers 7 bases. With 4 bases clipped from V and 4 bases from J, the junction kept 10 bases outside the gene matches. The germline CDR1 and CDR2 sequences are SGHNT and YYREEE (reference sequence). This CDR3 has 15 amino acids. The CDR3 DNA follows: TGTGCCAGCAGCACCCAGCAGGGGGTTGCCACTGAAGCTTTCTTT. The encoded protein is CASSTQQGVATEAFF.

Only one count was recorded for this clone. The junction does not match germline at one end; this may be a read error. V and J are TRBV6-5 and TRBJ1-5, with unresolved D. The CDR3 totals 15 residues. The germline gives CDR1 MNHEY, CDR2 SVGAGI. CDR3 sequence (DNA): TGTGCCAGCACTTACTCGGGAGGATATGATCAGCCCCAGCATTTT. Amino acid sequence: CASTYSGGYDQPQHF.

This clone was seen just once. The chain recombines TRBV21-1 with TRBJ2-7; the tabulated D call, TRBD2, remains unverified against the DNA. TRBV21-1 is a pseudogene segment. This CDR3 contains 20 residues. CDR3 amino acids: CASSNRTTVPNSSQTYEQYF. CDR3 in DNA: TGTGCCAGCAGCAACCGCACTACTGTCCCGAATTCCTCTCAAACCTACGAGCAGTACTTC.

In its sample, this clone was seen a few times. This chain connects TRBV19 to TRBJ1-4, with 9 positions matching TRBD1. Per the germline V gene, CDR1 is LNHDA and CDR2 is SQIVND (reference sequence). The CDR3 is made up of 15 amino acids. The V segment lost 3 bases and the J segment 5 bases; nucleotides outside the gene matches: 4. DNA of the CDR3: TGTGCCAGTAGTATCCGGACAGGGGCGAATGAAAAACTGTTTTTT. Encoded protein: CASSIRTGANEKLFF.

This clone was recorded only once. The rearrangement joins TRBV2 to TRBJ1-5, with D uncertain. V was cut by 8 bases and J by 9 bases, with 17 bases left in between. Germline loops: CDR1 SNHLY, CDR2 FYNNEI. This CDR3 has 13 residues. CDR3 in amino acids: CASERAKSRPQHF. The CDR3 coding sequence is TGTGCCAGCGAGAGGGCAAAAAGCCGGCCCCAGCATTTT. Drawing the rest from reference TRBV2 and TRBJ1-5, the complete variable domain is EPEVTQTPSHQVTQMGQEVILRCVPISNHLYFYWYRQILGQKVEFLVSFYNNEISEKSEIFDDQFSVERPDGSNFTLKIRSTKLEDSAMYFCASERAKSRPQHFGDGTRLSIL.

The J gene is TRBJ2-1, the V gene TRBV4-3, with D tentatively TRBD2 (6 bases). Deletions cut 3 bases from V and 3 bases from J, with 9 bases between. The CDR3 spans 14 residues. The germline gives CDR1 LGHNA, CDR2 YSLEER. The CDR3 protein is CASSQGGVYNEQFF. The CDR3 bases are TGCGCCAGCAGCCAGGGGGGAGTCTACAATGAGCAGTTCTTC.

This chain joins TRBV6-4 and TRBJ2-7; D is perhaps TRBD1 (5 bases). V was shortened by 4 bases and J by 5 bases, with 15 bases between the two germline ends. This CDR3 comprises 14 residues. Germline CDR1 and CDR2: MRHNA and SNTAGT. In nucleotides, the CDR3 is TGTGCCAGCAGTGTAGAAGCAGGGCTGAACGAGCAGTACTTC. It specifies CASSVEAGLNEQYF.

This clone was seen more than once but under ten times. The chain has TRBV6-5 and TRBJ1-6, with 7 bases matching TRBD1. There are 15 residues in the CDR3. The germline V gene has CDR1 MNHEY and CDR2 SVGAGI. V was pared by 6 bases and J by 8 bases, with 10 bases of the junction left unmatched. The CDR3 region has the DNA TGTGCCAGCAGCCGACAGGGTTTAATTTATTCACCCCTCCACTTT. This codes for CASSRQGLIYSPLHF.

The CDR3 sequence is CASSLRGSGRMADTQYF. The CDR3 bases are TGTGCCAGCTCACTCCGAGGAAGCGGGAGGATGGCAGATACGCAGTATTTT. The chain carries TRBV18 and TRBJ2-3, with TRBD2 identical over 9 bases. CDR1 is KGHSH and CDR2 is LQKENI in the germline V gene. The CDR3 consists of 17 residues. Germline trimming cut 4 bases from V and 4 bases from J; bases unmatched to any gene: 12. Filled out from reference TRBV18 and TRBJ2-3, the complete variable domain reads NAGVMQNPRHLVRRRGQEARLRCSPMKGHSHVYWYRQLPEEGLKFMVYLQKENIIDESGMPKERFSAEFPKEGPSILRIQQVVRGDSAAYFCASSLRGSGRMADTQYFGPGTRLTVL.

This clone has only a few counts. This rearrangement joins TRBV6-1 to TRBJ1-3, with 7 bases identical to TRBD1. Germline V gene sequence: CDR1 MNHNS, CDR2 SASEGT. J was trimmed by 4 bases and V by 6 bases; bases with no gene match: 6. The CDR3 sequence is 14 residues long. CDR3 region: CASSMDRFGNTIYF. The CDR3 DNA sequence: TGTGCCAGCAGCATGGACAGGTTCGGAAACACCATATATTTT.

The genes are TRBV28 and TRBJ2-1, with 7 positions matching TRBD2. With V trimmed by 7 bases and J by 5 bases, 8 bases remained unmatched. This CDR3 contains 14 residues. In germline, CDR1 is MDHEN, CDR2 SYDVKM. The CDR3 loop is CASTSAGEHNEQFF. The CDR3, as DNA: TGTGCCAGCACCTCGGCGGGAGAGCACAATGAGCAGTTCTTC.

This rearrangement joins TRBV5-5 to TRBJ2-7, with D possibly matching TRBD2 (5 bases). Germline lookup yields CDR1 SGHKS and CDR2 YYEKEE (reference sequence). V gave up 0 bases and J gave up 3 bases, with 16 bases separating them. The CDR3 has 16 residues. The CDR3 sequence is CASSLVGSAINYEQYF. The CDR3 DNA follows: TGTGCCAGCAGCTTGGTGGGGAGCGCAATAAACTACGAGCAGTACTTC. Using reference TRBV5-5 and TRBJ2-7 for the parts outside the CDR3, the full variable domain is DAGVTQSPTHLIKTRGQQVTLRCSPISGHKSVSWYQQVLGQGPQFIFQYYEKEERGRGNFPDRFSARQFPNYSSELNVNALLLGDSALYLCASSLVGSAINYEQYFGPGTRLTVT.

The J gene is TRBJ2-1, the V gene TRBV19, with 10 bases identical to TRBD2. V lost 5 bases and J lost 8; bases outside the gene matches: 9. This CDR3 is built from 15 residues. Germline CDR1 reads LNHDA; CDR2 reads SQIVND (reference sequence). The CDR3 here is CASSSAGGILHEQFF. In DNA form, the CDR3 reads TGTGCCAGTAGTTCAGCGGGGGGGATTTTACATGAGCAGTTCTTC.

The chain carries TRBV5-1 and TRBJ2-7; D ambiguous. Trimming pared 3 bases from V and 3 bases from J, leaving 4 bases between. The CDR3 has 11 residues. Germline assignment: CDR1 SGHRS and CDR2 YFSETQ. The CDR3 region is CASSSLYEQYF. The CDR3 bases are TGCGCCAGCAGCTCCCTCTACGAGCAGTACTTC.

The chain joins TRBV4-2 to TRBJ2-1; tentatively, D is TRBD2 (5 bases). Germline CDR1 LGHNA, CDR2 YNFKEQ. The CDR3 sequence is 13 residues long. The ends were cut back, 8 bases at V and 5 bases at J, with 13 bases in the middle. The CDR3 nucleotides read TGTGCCAGCTCGTCCGGGAATAACAATGAGCAGTTCTTC. Amino acids: CASSSGNNNEQFF.

The V and J genes are TRBV5-1 and TRBJ2-1; 9 bases line up with TRBD1. The CDR3 consists of 13 residues. V trimming: 4 bases; J trimming: 8 bases; junction bases outside the gene matches: 4. CDR1 is SGHRS and CDR2 is YFSETQ in the germline V gene. CDR3 loop: CASSPTGGHEQFF. In nucleotides, the CDR3 is TGCGCCAGCAGCCCGACAGGGGGGCATGAGCAGTTCTTC.

There are a few counts of this clone. CDR3 nucleotides: TGTGCCAGCAGCTCGGGGGGGTTAACCGGGGAGCTGTTTTTT. Its protein product is CASSSGGLTGELFF. The chain links TRBV11-2 to TRBJ2-2, with 8 bases matching TRBD2. Germline V lookup: CDR1 SGHAT, CDR2 FQNNGV. After removal of 4 bases from V and 5 bases from J, the junction contained 3 bases not matched to a gene. The CDR3 is 14 amino acids. Combining the CDR3 with reference TRBV11-2 and TRBJ2-2 gives the whole variable domain EAGVAQSPRYKIIEKRQSVAFWCNPISGHATLYWYQQILGQGPKLLIQFQNNGVVDDSQLPKDRFSAERLKGVDSTLKIQPAKLEDSAVYLCASSSGGLTGELFFGEGSRLTVL.